Each of the 32 T cell receptor beta chains below was sequenced from the same sample in a study of blood T cell repertoires in COVID-19. Measured with immunoSEQ multiplex PCR; TCRdb has only the in-frame clones, and not every one. The table records 95,000 to 150,000 clones, about 94% of them present only once. What was sequenced was peripheral blood. The receptor set was obtained from a man in his fifties or sixties with COVID-19, enrolled during active disease.

Concerning this clone itself: This sample includes further DNA sequences coding for the same CDR3. The chain joins TRBV7-9 to TRBJ1-2, with 8 nucleotides matching TRBD1. Germline CDR1 is SEHNR and CDR2 is FQNEAQ (reference sequence). With 4 bases clipped from V and 4 bases from J, the junction kept 5 bases outside the gene matches. There are 14 residues in the CDR3. The CDR3: CASSSGQGAYGYTF. The CDR3 nucleotides are TGTGCCAGCAGCTCCGGACAGGGCGCCTATGGCTACACCTTC.

The chain combines TRBV5-1 with TRBJ1-2; possibly TRBD1 for D (5 bases). The V end was cut by 4 bases, the J end by 8 bases, with 12 bases between. Germline lookup yields CDR1 SGHRS and CDR2 YFSETQ. The CDR3 loop spans 12 amino acids. The DNA for the CDR3 is TGCGCCAGCAGCACCGCCGGGGGAGGCTACACCTTC. Translated, it gives CASSTAGGGYTF.

V usage is TRBV7-2 and J usage is TRBJ2-7, with 7 nucleotides matching TRBD1. The V segment lost 5 bases and the J segment 4 bases; nucleotides outside the gene matches: 8. Germline V CDR1 and CDR2: SGHTA, FQGNSA. The CDR3 sequence is 14 residues long. In DNA form, the CDR3 reads TGTGCCAGCAGCCCCCGGACAGGAAATTACGAGCAGTACTTC. Translation: CASSPRTGNYEQYF.

The V and J genes are TRBV27 and TRBJ1-1, with 8 bases lining up with TRBD1. V was clipped by 6 bases and J by 1 base; unmatched bases: 4. This CDR3 contains 14 residues. The germline V gene encodes CDR1 MNHEY and CDR2 SMNVEV (reference sequence). The CDR3 nucleotides read TGTGCCAGCAGACACGGACAGGGGAACACTGAAGCTTTCTTT. Residues: CASRHGQGNTEAFF.

The V call is TRBV28, the J call TRBJ2-3; a weak D match, TRBD1 (5 bases). From germline, CDR1 is MDHEN and CDR2 SYDVKM. This CDR3 has 15 residues. Trimming left V 5 bases short and J 2 bases short, with 14 bases between. The CDR3 loop reads CASSPASGHTDTQYF. The CDR3 bases are TGTGCCAGCAGTCCCGCCAGTGGACACACAGATACGCAGTATTTT.

The chain joins TRBV30 to TRBJ2-3; 11 nucleotides align to TRBD2. Germline V CDR1 and CDR2: GTSNPN, SVGIG (reference sequence). The J segment lost 4 bases and the V segment lost 4 bases, leaving 4 bases of the junction unmatched. There are 14 residues in the CDR3. The CDR3 protein is CAWTLAGGADTQYF. The CDR3 DNA sequence: TGTGCCTGGACCCTAGCGGGAGGCGCAGATACGCAGTATTTT.

The chain has TRBV5-4 and TRBJ2-3, with TRBD2 identical over 13 bases. Germline V lookup: CDR1 SGHNT, CDR2 YYREEE (reference sequence). The CDR3 is made up of 16 amino acids. After removal of 4 bases from V and 4 bases from J, the junction contained 6 bases not matched to a gene. This CDR3 is CASSDGLAGVPDTQYF. The DNA of the CDR3 is TGTGCCAGCAGCGACGGACTAGCGGGAGTCCCAGATACGCAGTATTTT.

This clone appeared once. The V call is TRBV9, the J call TRBJ2-7; 8 bases are shared with TRBD2. The CDR3 totals 16 residues. The V and J ends lost 1 base and 0 bases, in that order; junction bases with no gene match: 6. CDR1 SGDLS and CDR2 YYNGEE come from the germline V gene. For the CDR3, the DNA is TGTGCCAGCAGCGTAAGCCTAGCGGGCAACTCCTACGAGCAGTACTTC. It yields the protein CASSVSLAGNSYEQYF.

The chain links TRBV7-3 to TRBJ2-5, with 10 bases identical to TRBD1. V lost 5 bases to trimming and J lost 3 bases; unmatched junction nucleotides: 3. Germline values: CDR1 SGHTA, CDR2 FQGTGA. The CDR3 totals 14 residues. The CDR3 protein is CASSDGTGEETQYF. Here the CDR3 DNA reads TGTGCCAGCAGCGACGGGACAGGGGAAGAGACCCAGTACTTC. Complete variable domain (other parts from reference TRBV7-3 and TRBJ2-5): GAGVSQTPSNKVTEKGKYVELRCDPISGHTALYWYRQSLGQGPEFLIYFQGTGAADDSGLPNDRFFAVRPEGSVSTLKIQRTERGDSAVYLCASSDGTGEETQYFGPGTRLLVL.

The chain uses TRBV11-3 and TRBJ2-7; D unresolved. The CDR3 is 13 amino acids. Germline V gene lookup returns CDR1 SGHNT and CDR2 YENEEA. V lost 1 base and J lost 0, with 4 bases in between. Here the CDR3 reads CASSLASSYEQYF. The DNA of the CDR3 is TGTGCCAGCAGCTTAGCTAGCTCCTACGAGCAGTACTTC.

The V gene is TRBV19, the J gene TRBJ2-2; tentatively, D is TRBD1 (6 bases). V gave up 7 bases and J gave up 5 bases, with 17 bases separating them. This CDR3 region has 15 residues. Germline lookup yields CDR1 LNHDA and CDR2 SQIVND (reference sequence). The CDR3 loop reads CASKPGLGATGELFF. In DNA form, the CDR3 reads TGTGCCAGTAAGCCTGGTTTGGGGGCGACCGGGGAGCTGTTTTTT.

The chain combines TRBV27 with TRBJ1-2; the D is unclear. The CDR3 extends over 13 amino acids. V lost 6 bases and J lost 1, with 9 bases in between. The V gene's germline CDR1 is MNHEY and CDR2 SMNVEV (reference sequence). The CDR3 sequence: CASSLGLNYGYTF. Written as DNA, the CDR3 is TGTGCCAGCAGCCTAGGCCTTAACTATGGCTACACCTTC.

The chain employs TRBV5-1 and TRBJ2-7; weak D call: TRBD1 (6 bases). CDR1 is SGHRS, CDR2 YFSETQ, per germline. The V gene lost 4 bases and the J gene lost 6 bases, with 17 bases spanning the gap. The CDR3 consists of 14 residues. The CDR3 sequence is CASSPAQGSGEQYF. CDR3 bases: TGCGCCAGCAGCCCGGCTCAGGGGTCTGGCGAGCAGTACTTC.

V is TRBV5-1 and J is TRBJ2-1; tentative D call: TRBD1 (6 bases). Looked up from germline, CDR1 is SGHRS and CDR2 is YFSETQ. This CDR3 comprises 15 residues. Trimming removed 2 bases at V and 2 bases at J, with 11 bases between. CDR3 residues: CASSLPRDTYNEQFF. The CDR3 coding sequence is TGCGCCAGCAGCTTACCTCGGGACACCTACAATGAGCAGTTCTTC.

The chain is built from TRBV7-3 and TRBJ2-2; TRBD1 aligns across 8 bases. Germline lookup yields CDR1 SGHTA and CDR2 FQGTGA. CDR3 length equals 14 residues. With 2 bases clipped from V and 7 bases from J, the junction kept 3 bases outside the gene matches. CDR3 protein: CASSLAGGGGELFF. The CDR3 DNA sequence: TGTGCCAGCAGCTTAGCAGGGGGCGGCGGGGAGCTGTTTTTT.

The chain combines TRBV3-1 (or the pseudogene TRBV3-2) with TRBJ2-5, with TRBD1 identical over 8 bases. The CDR3 sequence is 15 residues long. After removal of 5 bases from V and 2 bases from J, the junction contained 7 bases not matched to a gene. Germline lookup yields CDR1 LGHDT and CDR2 YNNKEL (reference sequence). The CDR3 loop is CASSTRTGWQETQYF. DNA of the CDR3: TGTGCCAGCAGCACTCGGACAGGGTGGCAAGAGACCCAGTACTTC.

This clone was detected only once. This chain joins TRBV30 and TRBJ2-2, with a weak D call TRBD1 (6 bases). This CDR3 has 14 residues. Germline loops: CDR1 GTSNPN, CDR2 SVGIG (reference sequence). Trimming removed 8 bases at V and 3 bases at J, with 16 bases between. The DNA for the CDR3 is TGTGCCCAGGGGCAGGGTAGGGACACCGGGGAGCTGTTTTTT. It yields the protein CAQGQGRDTGELFF.

V is TRBV28 and J is TRBJ1-2; 9 bases are shared with TRBD1. V shed 4 bases and J 7 bases; nucleotides not matched to a gene: 13. The CDR3 is 16 residues long. CDR1 is MDHEN and CDR2 is SYDVKM in the germline V gene. CDR3: CASSSGTGSLRGGYTF. In DNA form, the CDR3 reads TGTGCCAGCAGTTCAGGGACAGGGTCCCTTAGGGGTGGCTACACCTTC.

A single count supports this clone. The rearrangement joins TRBV7-2 to TRBJ1-1, with 8 nucleotides matching TRBD1. V shed 4 bases and J 4 bases; nucleotides not matched to a gene: 2. This CDR3 is built from 13 residues. Germline V CDR1 and CDR2: SGHTA, FQGNSA. The CDR3 loop is CASSSGGGTEAFF. The CDR3 bases are TGTGCCAGCAGCTCAGGGGGCGGCACTGAAGCTTTCTTT.

The V call is TRBV12-5, the J call TRBJ1-3; D remains unclear. Germline CDR1 LGHNT, CDR2 FRNRAP. V lost 5 bases and J 6 bases, leaving 14 bases between the germline ends. This CDR3 contains 14 residues. CDR3 DNA sequence: TGTGCTAGTGGTCCCCGGACTAAAGCAAACACCATATATTTT. Amino acids: CASGPRTKANTIYF.

The chain couples TRBV7-2 to TRBJ2-3; TRBD1 matches at 9 bases. CDR3 length equals 18 residues. Germline lookup yields CDR1 SGHTA and CDR2 FQGNSA. J lost 3 bases, V lost 5 bases, and 15 bases had no gene match. As DNA, the CDR3 is TGTGCCAGCAGCCCCCGTGCAAGGGGACAGGGCACAACAGATACGCAGTATTTT. Protein: CASSPRARGQGTTDTQYF.

The chain couples TRBV10-1 to TRBJ2-1; 8 bases map to TRBD2. The CDR3 has 17 residues. The V segment lost 4 bases and the J segment 2 bases; nucleotides outside the gene matches: 10. CDR1 and CDR2 from the germline V gene are WNHNN and SYGVQD (reference sequence). The CDR3 is CASSGRLLAATYNEQFF. CDR3 nucleotides: TGCGCCAGCAGTGGACGACTACTAGCGGCAACCTACAATGAGCAGTTCTTC.

This chain uses TRBV29-1 with TRBJ1-1; 7 bases fit TRBD1. Germline V lookup: CDR1 SQVTM, CDR2 ANQGSEA. This CDR3 has 18 amino acids. With 2 bases clipped from V and 0 bases from J, the junction kept 15 bases outside the gene matches. The CDR3 sequence is CSVERALDRAGMNTEAFF. The CDR3 DNA reads TGCAGCGTTGAAAGGGCGTTAGACAGGGCGGGAATGAACACTGAAGCTTTCTTT.

The V gene is TRBV5-1, the J gene TRBJ2-1; 12 nucleotides agree with TRBD2. The V and J ends lost 4 bases and 7 bases, in that order; junction bases with no gene match: 3. CDR1 is SGHRS, CDR2 YFSETQ, per germline. This CDR3 has 14 amino acids. The CDR3 sequence: CASSIGTSGNEQFF. In DNA form, the CDR3 reads TGCGCCAGCAGCATCGGGACTAGCGGGAATGAGCAGTTCTTC.

This rearrangement joins TRBV5-4 to TRBJ2-2, with D tentatively TRBD2 (6 bases). The CDR3 is made up of 17 amino acids. Deletions cut 1 base from V and 0 bases from J, with 13 bases between. Germline-derived CDR1 and CDR2 are SGHNT and YYREEE (reference sequence). The chain's CDR3 is CASSLYLGGSNTGELFF. CDR3 in DNA: TGTGCCAGCAGCTTGTATCTGGGGGGTTCGAACACCGGGGAGCTGTTTTTT.

The V and J genes are TRBV12-3 or TRBV12-4 and TRBJ2-7; D possibly corresponds to TRBD2 (6 bases). The CDR3 length is 13 residues. The V end lost 6 bases, the J end lost 1 base, and 10 bases lay between the germline ends. CDR3 amino acids: CASSRDFSYEQYV. Written as DNA, the CDR3 is TGTGCCAGCAGCCGGGACTTTTCCTACGAGCAGTACGTC.

The genes are TRBV5-6 and TRBJ2-7, with 8 bases fitting TRBD1. Germline CDR1 reads SGHDT; CDR2 reads YYEEEE. The J segment lost 0 bases and the V segment lost 3 bases, leaving 8 bases of the junction unmatched. This CDR3 spans 16 amino acids. CDR3 residues: CASSSGTGGVSYEQYF. The CDR3 coding sequence is TGTGCCAGCAGCTCCGGGACAGGAGGGGTCTCCTACGAGCAGTACTTC.

This chain uses TRBV5-1 with TRBJ2-5, with 7 bases aligning to TRBD2. The CDR3 has 15 residues. J was trimmed by 0 bases and V by 2 bases; bases with no gene match: 4. From germline, CDR1 is SGHRS and CDR2 YFSETQ. DNA for the CDR3: TGCGCCAGCAGCTTCCTCGGACTAGACCAAGAGACCCAGTACTTC. Translated: CASSFLGLDQETQYF.

This sequence joins TRBV6-5 and TRBJ2-7; possibly TRBD2 for D (5 bases). From germline, CDR1 is MNHEY and CDR2 SVGAGI. The CDR3 is 15 residues long. V lost 2 bases to trimming and J lost 3 bases, with 14 bases between them. CDR3 nucleotides: TGTGCCAGCAGTTACGGTAGCGTGCAAATCTACGAGCAGTACTTC. Translation: CASSYGSVQIYEQYF.

This chain joins TRBV11-2 and TRBJ2-7, with a weak D call TRBD2 (5 bases). The germline V gene encodes CDR1 SGHAT and CDR2 FQNNGV. Trimming took off 0 bases at V and 5 bases at J, with 14 bases between the two ends. The CDR3 runs to 15 residues. The CDR3 DNA reads TGTGCCAGCAGCTTAGAATTTGCGGGCGGAGACGAGCAGTACTTC. This gives the protein CASSLEFAGGDEQYF.

The rearrangement uses TRBV4-1 and TRBJ2-2; no firm D call. This CDR3 is 18 amino acids long. CDR1 MGHRA and CDR2 YSYEKL come from the germline V gene. Trimming cost V 0 bases and J 1 base, with 15 bases left between them. CDR3 sequence (DNA): TGCGCCAGCAGCCAAGATCGTGTGGAGCGTCTGAACACCGGGGAGCTGTTTTTT. Translated: CASSQDRVERLNTGELFF.

This chain connects TRBV3-1 (or the pseudogene TRBV3-2) to TRBJ2-3; 9 bases line up with TRBD2. J lost 1 base, V lost 2 bases, and 7 bases had no gene match. The CDR3 loop spans 17 amino acids. The germline CDR1 and CDR2 sequences are LGHDT and YNNKEL (reference sequence). CDR3 protein: CASSQYLPSGGTDTQYF. The CDR3 DNA follows: TGTGCCAGCAGCCAATATCTCCCTAGCGGGGGCACAGATACGCAGTATTTT.